Below, 16 T cell receptor beta chains from the same sample are listed, as sequenced in a study of shared clonotypes between healthy human individuals. The protocol was immunoSEQ multiplex PCR, while the TCRdb copy is restricted to in-frame clones and leaves out a portion. The sample gives about 1 million clones, about 77% of which show up once; 1.5% is in the top ten. The sample comprised memory CD4+ T cells sorted from blood. The subset was: CD45RA-negative fraction. The receptors come from a man aged 18 to 29 in good health.

This sequence joins TRBV30 and TRBJ1-2, with D unresolved. Trimming removed 1 base from V and 8 bases from J, with 8 bases in between. This CDR3 comprises 11 residues. Germline loops: CDR1 GTSNPN, CDR2 SVGIG (reference sequence). This CDR3 reads CAWSANEGYTF. The CDR3 nucleotides read TGTGCCTGGAGTGCGAACGAAGGCTACACCTTC.

The CDR3 here is CASSQAGSGRRNNEQFF. The CDR3 DNA reads TGCGCCAGCAGCCAAGCAGGGAGCGGGAGGCGGAACAATGAGCAGTTCTTC. V and J are TRBV4-3 and TRBJ2-1; 9 nucleotides agree with TRBD2. Germline CDR1 LGHNA, CDR2 YSLEER. The CDR3 is 17 residues long. The ends lost 1 base at V and 5 bases at J; junction bases unmatched: 9.

With regard to this clone: Different DNA sequences within this sample yield the same CDR3. The V call is TRBV6-5, the J call TRBJ2-7, with a weak D call TRBD1 (6 bases). Deletions cut 8 bases from V and 2 bases from J, with 10 bases between. The CDR3 runs 12 residues. The V gene's germline CDR1 is MNHEY and CDR2 SVGAGI. CDR3 DNA: TGTGCCAGCCGCAGGGGCACCTACGAGCAGTACTTC. It codes for CASRRGTYEQYF.

The chain carries TRBV6-1 and TRBJ2-2; D is undetermined. The CDR3 extends over 13 amino acids. CDR1 MNHNS and CDR2 SASEGT come from the germline V gene. V shed 8 bases and J shed 4 bases, with 11 bases lying between them. The CDR3 DNA follows: TGTGCCAGCCATAGTTCGGGCACCGGGGAGCTGTTTTTT. Its translation is CASHSSGTGELFF.

The chain recombines TRBV19 with TRBJ1-1; 12 bases line up with TRBD1. V was clipped by 6 bases and J by 3 bases; unmatched bases: 8. Per germline, CDR1 LNHDA and CDR2 SQIVND (reference sequence). The CDR3 spans 16 residues. CDR3 protein: CASRPGDRGLYTEAFF. For the CDR3, the DNA is TGTGCCAGTAGGCCCGGGGACAGGGGGCTTTACACTGAAGCTTTCTTT. The variable domain in full, with the rest retrieved from reference TRBV19 and TRBJ1-1, is DGGITQSPKYLFRKEGQNVTLSCEQNLNHDAMYWYRQDPGQGLRLIYYSQIVNDFQKGDIAEGYSVSREKKESFPLTVTSAQKNPTAFYLCASRPGDRGLYTEAFFGQGTRLTVV.

The CDR3 is CASSPPRSGEREQYF. The CDR3 coding sequence is TGTGCCAGCAGCCCACCTAGGTCAGGGGAGCGCGAGCAGTACTTC. The rearrangement links TRBV5-6 to TRBJ2-7, with D perhaps TRBD1 (6 bases). In germline, CDR1 is SGHDT, CDR2 YYEEEE. There are 15 residues in the CDR3. V was shortened by 4 bases and J by 6 bases, with 20 bases between the two germline ends.

Ten or more counts support this clone. V and J are TRBV11-1 and TRBJ1-1; D unclear. Germline V gene data show CDR1 as SGHAT and CDR2 as FQDESV (reference sequence). The CDR3 is made up of 15 amino acids. V was shortened by 1 base and J by 2 bases, with 11 bases between the two germline ends. The CDR3 region has the DNA TGTGCCAGCAGCTTAGAGGCACAGAGAAACACTGAAGCTTTCTTT. Amino acids: CASSLEAQRNTEAFF.

This clone was observed a handful of times. This chain uses TRBV2 with TRBJ1-2, with 10 bases identical to TRBD1. V trimming: 3 bases; J trimming: 5 bases; junction bases outside the gene matches: 9. The CDR3 has 16 residues. Looked up from germline, CDR1 is SNHLY and CDR2 is FYNNEI. CDR3 in amino acids: CASSDKWDRGGYGYTF. The CDR3, as DNA: TGTGCCAGCAGTGATAAGTGGGACAGGGGAGGATATGGCTACACCTTC. Filled out from reference TRBV2 and TRBJ1-2, the complete variable domain reads EPEVTQTPSHQVTQMGQEVILRCVPISNHLYFYWYRQILGQKVEFLVSFYNNEISEKSEIFDDQFSVERPDGSNFTLKIRSTKLEDSAMYFCASSDKWDRGGYGYTFGSGTRLTVV.

The V and J genes are TRBV4-1 and TRBJ1-2, with D uncertain. Germline-derived CDR1 and CDR2 are MGHRA and YSYEKL. Between the trimmed V and J ends, which lost 0 bases and 8 bases, there was a span of 16 bases. The CDR3 totals 15 residues. In nucleotides, the CDR3 is TGCGCCAGCAGCCAAGATCCCGCGGGTAGAGGCGGCTACACCTTC. It yields the protein CASSQDPAGRGGYTF.

The V call is TRBV15, the J call TRBJ2-5; 11 bases fit TRBD1. CDR3 length: 16 residues. Trimming at V came to 1 base and at J to 4 bases, leaving 5 bases not matched to a gene. Germline V gene sequence: CDR1 LNHNV, CDR2 YYDKDF (reference sequence). This CDR3 is CATSRGGQGVGETQYF. In nucleotides, the CDR3 is TGTGCCACCAGCAGAGGGGGACAGGGGGTTGGAGAGACCCAGTACTTC.

The chain is built from TRBV6-1 and TRBJ1-5, with 7 bases aligning to TRBD1. Germline trimming cut 7 bases from V and 0 bases from J; bases unmatched to any gene: 3. Germline-derived CDR1 and CDR2 are MNHNS and SASEGT. The CDR3 is made up of 14 amino acids. The CDR3 here is CASNRGDSNQPQHF. CDR3 nucleotides: TGTGCCAGCAACAGGGGTGATAGCAATCAGCCCCAGCATTTT.

There are many counts of this clone. Other DNA sequences from this sample encode an identical CDR3 as well. J is TRBJ2-7 and V is TRBV9, with TRBD2 matching 7 bases. This CDR3 is built from 14 residues. Germline V gene sequence: CDR1 SGDLS, CDR2 YYNGEE. J lost 2 bases, V lost 0 bases, and 2 bases had no gene match. CDR3 sequence: CASSVESGAYEQYF. The CDR3 nucleotides are TGTGCCAGCAGCGTAGAGAGCGGGGCCTACGAGCAGTACTTC.

The chain joins TRBV10-1 to TRBJ2-1, with D perhaps TRBD1 or TRBD2 (7 bases each). Trimming removed 2 bases at V and 4 bases at J, with 15 bases between. In germline, CDR1 is WNHNN, CDR2 SYGVQD (reference sequence). This CDR3 is 16 amino acids long. CDR3 DNA: TGCGCCAGCAGTGAGGGGAGGGGGCGTAGATACAATGAGCAGTTCTTC. Amino acids: CASSEGRGRRYNEQFF.

This clone has a handful of counts. The CDR3 reads CASSPAGQGSGANVLTF. The CDR3 DNA sequence: TGTGCCAGTAGTCCAGCGGGACAGGGCTCTGGGGCCAACGTCCTGACTTTC. The chain carries TRBV19 and TRBJ2-6, with 9 bases that match TRBD1. V was clipped by 5 bases and J by 0 bases; unmatched bases: 5. The CDR3 totals 17 residues. Per germline, CDR1 LNHDA and CDR2 SQIVND (reference sequence).

The CDR3 spells CASSANGLAGADTQYF. CDR3 DNA sequence: TGTGCCAGCAGCGCCAACGGACTAGCTGGGGCGGATACGCAGTATTTT. The J gene is TRBJ2-3, the V gene TRBV9; 8 bases line up with TRBD2. The J segment lost 6 bases and the V segment lost 3 bases, leaving 12 bases of the junction unmatched. The CDR3 is 16 residues long. Germline lookup yields CDR1 SGDLS and CDR2 YYNGEE.

This clone has only a few counts. J is TRBJ1-2 and V is TRBV7-2, with D perhaps TRBD1 (5 bases). V lost 5 bases and J 4 bases, leaving 14 bases between the germline ends. The CDR3 spans 14 residues. Germline CDR1 SGHTA, CDR2 FQGNSA. The chain's CDR3 is CASSHDQGTYGYTF. CDR3 bases: TGTGCCAGCAGCCACGACCAGGGAACCTATGGCTACACCTTC.